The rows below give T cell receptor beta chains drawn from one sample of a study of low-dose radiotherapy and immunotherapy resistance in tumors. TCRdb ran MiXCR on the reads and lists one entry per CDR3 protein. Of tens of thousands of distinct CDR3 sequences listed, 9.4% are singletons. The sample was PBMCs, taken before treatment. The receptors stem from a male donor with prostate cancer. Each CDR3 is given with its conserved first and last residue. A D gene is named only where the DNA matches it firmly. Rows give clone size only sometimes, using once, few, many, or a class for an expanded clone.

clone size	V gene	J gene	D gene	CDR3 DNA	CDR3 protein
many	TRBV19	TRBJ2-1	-	TGTGCCAGTAGTATAGTTTCCAGGGTCAATGAGCAGTTCTTC	CASSIVSRVNEQFF
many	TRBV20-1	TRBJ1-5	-	TGCAGTGTCCCACATGGAAGCAATCAGCCCCAGCATTTT	CSVPHGSNQPQHF
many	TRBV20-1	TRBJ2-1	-	TGCAGTGCTGTCCGAGCCACGGGGGCGGCCTACAATGAGCAGTTCTTC	CSAVRATGAAYNEQFF
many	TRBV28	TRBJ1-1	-	TGTGCCAGCAGCCAAGGGGGAGGGACCACTGAAGCTTTCTTT	CASSQGGGTTEAFF
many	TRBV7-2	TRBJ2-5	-	TGTGCCAGCAGCTCACGGACGCGCTCAGAGACCCAGTACTTC	CASSSRTRSETQYF
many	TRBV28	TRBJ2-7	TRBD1	TGTGCCAGCAGCCTCTCACAGGGGTGGGAGCAGTACTTC	CASSLSQGWEQYF
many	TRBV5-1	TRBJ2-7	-	TGCGCCAGCAGCTTCGACACCGCCTACGAGCAGTACTTC	CASSFDTAYEQYF
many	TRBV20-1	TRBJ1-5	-	TGCAGTGCTAGAGAGGGTCGGGGAAATCAGCCCCAGCATTTT	CSAREGRGNQPQHF
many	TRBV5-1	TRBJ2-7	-	TGCGCCAGCAGCTTGATTTCCGGCAGCTCCTACGAGCAGTACTTC	CASSLISGSSYEQYF
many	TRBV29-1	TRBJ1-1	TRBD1	TGCAGCGCCGGGACAGGGGGGAACACTGAAGCTTTCTTT	CSAGTGGNTEAFF
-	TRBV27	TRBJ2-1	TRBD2	TGTGCCAGCAGTTTAATCTGGACTAGCGGTTTCCATGAGCAGTTCTTC	CASSLIWTSGFHEQFF
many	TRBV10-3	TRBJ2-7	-	TGTGCCATCAGTGAACAGGGAGGCGAGCAGTACTTC	CAISEQGGEQYF
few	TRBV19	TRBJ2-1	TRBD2	TGTGCCAGTAGTAGACGGACTAGCACTACCTACAATGAGCAGTTCTTC	CASSRRTSTTYNEQFF
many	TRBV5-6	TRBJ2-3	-	TGTGCCAGCAGCCTCCGGGACACAGATACGCAGTATTTT	CASSLRDTDTQYF
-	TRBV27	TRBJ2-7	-	TGTGCCAGCAGTTTATCGTTATCCAGCACTAGGAGCGAGCAGTACTTC	CASSLSLSSTRSEQYF
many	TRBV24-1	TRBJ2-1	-	TGTGCCACCAGTGATCCGAGAACTTCTGGCGGGACACACAATGAGCAGTTCTTC	CATSDPRTSGGTHNEQFF
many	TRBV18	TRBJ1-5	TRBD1	TGTGCCAGCTCACCAACCCGGGACAGGGGCAATCAGCCCCAGCATTTT	CASSPTRDRGNQPQHF
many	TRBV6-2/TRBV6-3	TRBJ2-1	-	TGTGCCAGCAGTTACCAGGGACTCGGTGAGGATCAGTTCTTC	CASSYQGLGEDQFF
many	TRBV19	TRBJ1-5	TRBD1	TGTGCCAGTAGGGAGACAGGGTTTAATCAGCCCCAGCATTTT	CASRETGFNQPQHF
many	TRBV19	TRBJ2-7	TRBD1	TGTGCCAGCAGCCCAAGGACAGGGGGCTTCTACGAGCAGTACTTC	CASSPRTGGFYEQYF
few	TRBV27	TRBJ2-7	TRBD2	TGTGCCAGCAGTTTAGCCGGGACTAGCAGCCTGGAGCAGTACTTC	CASSLAGTSSLEQYF
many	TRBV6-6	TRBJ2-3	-	TGTGCCAGCAGTTGGGCGGGATACACAGATACGCAGTATTTT	CASSWAGYTDTQYF
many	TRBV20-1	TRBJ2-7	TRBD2	TGCAGTGCTAGCTTAGCGGGAATTTACGAGCAGTACTTC	CSASLAGIYEQYF
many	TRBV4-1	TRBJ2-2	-	TGCGCCAGCAGCCAAGATCTGGTGGATAGCGGGAACACCGGGGAGCTGTTTTTT	CASSQDLVDSGNTGELFF
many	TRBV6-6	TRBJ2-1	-	TGTGCCAGCAGGCAGGAACTAGGCAATGAGCAGTTCTTC	CASRQELGNEQFF
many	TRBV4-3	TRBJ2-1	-	TGCGCCAGCAGCCAAGTTGGGGGAGGGGGGCGGTACAATGAGCAGTTCTTC	CASSQVGGGGRYNEQFF
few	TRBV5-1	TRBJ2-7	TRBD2	TGCGCCAGCAGCTCGAACCCTAGCGGGACGGGTTACGAGCAGTACTTC	CASSSNPSGTGYEQYF
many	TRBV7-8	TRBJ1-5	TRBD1	TGTGCCAGCAGCTTAGTCGGCGGGACAGGCAATCAGCCCCAGCATTTT	CASSLVGGTGNQPQHF
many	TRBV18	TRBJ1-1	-	TGTGCCAGCTCACCAGGAACGGGTTCTGAAGCTTTCTTT	CASSPGTGSEAFF
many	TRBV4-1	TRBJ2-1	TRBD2	TGCGCCAGCAGCCAAGGACTAGCGGGCTACAATGAGCAGTTCTTC	CASSQGLAGYNEQFF
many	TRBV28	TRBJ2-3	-	TGTGCCAGCAGTTTAGGGGGGACCACAGATACGCAGTATTTT	CASSLGGTTDTQYF
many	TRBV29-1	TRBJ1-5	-	TGCAGCGTTGGTGGGGATAGCAATCAGCCCCAGCATTTT	CSVGGDSNQPQHF
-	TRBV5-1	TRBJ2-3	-	TGCGCCAGCAGCTTGGGAGGGATAGGAGCAGATACGCAGTATTTT	CASSLGGIGADTQYF
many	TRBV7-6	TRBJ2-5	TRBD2	TGTGCCAGCAGCTTTGGCGGGGGGGAGACCCAGTACTTC	CASSFGGGETQYF
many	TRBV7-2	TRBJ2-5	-	TGTGCCAGCAGCTTAGCGTATATGGAGACCCAGTACTTC	CASSLAYMETQYF
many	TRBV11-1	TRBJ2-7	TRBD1	TGTGCCAGCAGCCCCCGACAGGGCCAGAGGGACGAGCAGTACTTC	CASSPRQGQRDEQYF
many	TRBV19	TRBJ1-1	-	TGTGCCAGTAGTGGGTCAGGGAGATGGACTGAAGCTTTCTTT	CASSGSGRWTEAFF
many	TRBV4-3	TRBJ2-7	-	TGCGCCAGCAGCCCAGGCGAGGCGATAGACTACGAGCAGTACTTC	CASSPGEAIDYEQYF
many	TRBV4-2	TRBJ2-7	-	TGTGCCAGCAGCCAAGGGGGCTCCTACGAGCAGTACTTC	CASSQGGSYEQYF
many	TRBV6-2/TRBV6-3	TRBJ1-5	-	TGTGCCAGCAGTTACGAGCCCGCATGGTGGAGCAATCAGCCCCAGCATTTT	CASSYEPAWWSNQPQHF
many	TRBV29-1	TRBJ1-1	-	TGCAGCGTAAGGGGGGATTCGGTGAACACTGAAGCTTTCTTT	CSVRGDSVNTEAFF
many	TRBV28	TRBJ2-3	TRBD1	TGTGCCAGCAGTGTATTACCGGGACAGGGGGCCGATACGCAGTATTTT	CASSVLPGQGADTQYF
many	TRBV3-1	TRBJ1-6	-	TGTGCCAGCGAAGACTGGACCGGACGATCACCCCTCCACTTT	CASEDWTGRSPLHF
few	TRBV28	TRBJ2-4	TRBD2	TGTGCCAGCGGGACTAGTGACATTCAGTACTTC	CASGTSDIQYF
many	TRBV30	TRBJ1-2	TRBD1	TGTGCCTGGAGTACAGGGGGAAACTATGGCTACACCTTC	CAWSTGGNYGYTF
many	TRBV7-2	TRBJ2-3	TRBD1	TGTGCCAGCAGCTGGGACAGGGTGAGGGATACGCAGTATTTT	CASSWDRVRDTQYF
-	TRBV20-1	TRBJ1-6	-	TGCAGTGCTAGACCCCGGGCCACTAATTCACCCCTCCACTTT	CSARPRATNSPLHF
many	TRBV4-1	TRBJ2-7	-	TGCGCCAGCAGCCAAGAGGCCCGGGGAGCCCTCTACGAGCAGTACTTC	CASSQEARGALYEQYF
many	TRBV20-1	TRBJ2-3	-	TGCAGTGCTAGCTATCTTGGGGCAGGACGACCCACAGATACGCAGTATTTT	CSASYLGAGRPTDTQYF
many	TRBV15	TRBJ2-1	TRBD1	TGTGCCACCAGCAGACGACAGGGGTCCTACAATGAGCAGTTCTTC	CATSRRQGSYNEQFF
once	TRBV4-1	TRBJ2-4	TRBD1	TGTGCCAGCAGCCAGGAAACAGGGGCCGGAAACATTCAGTACTTC	CASSQETGAGNIQYF
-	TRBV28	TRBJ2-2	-	TGTGCCAGCAGTCCAAGGATAGATTCGGCCGGGGAGCTGTTTTTT	CASSPRIDSAGELFF
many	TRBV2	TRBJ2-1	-	TGTGCCAGCAGTGAAGCGGATAGCATCGTCCATGAGCAGTTCTTC	CASSEADSIVHEQFF
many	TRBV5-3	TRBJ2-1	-	TGTGCCAGCAGCTTCCCAGGGATCGATGAGCAGTTCTTC	CASSFPGIDEQFF